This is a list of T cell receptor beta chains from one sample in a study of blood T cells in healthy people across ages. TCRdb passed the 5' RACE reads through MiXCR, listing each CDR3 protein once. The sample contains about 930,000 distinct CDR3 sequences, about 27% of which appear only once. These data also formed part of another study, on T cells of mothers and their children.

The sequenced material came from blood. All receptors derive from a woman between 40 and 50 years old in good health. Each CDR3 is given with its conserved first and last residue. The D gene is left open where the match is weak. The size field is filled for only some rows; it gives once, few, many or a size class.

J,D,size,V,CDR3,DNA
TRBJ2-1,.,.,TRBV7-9,CASSVSVSPYNEQFF,TGTGCCAGCAGTGTTTCCGTGAGCCCCTACAATGAGCAGTTCTTC
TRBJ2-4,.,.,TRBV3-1,CASSQSGVLTYF,TGTGCCAGCAGCCAAAGTGGTGTACTCACGTACTTC
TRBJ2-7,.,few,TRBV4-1,CASSQGTSFYEQYF,TGCGCCAGCAGCCAAGGGACATCGTTCTACGAGCAGTACTTC
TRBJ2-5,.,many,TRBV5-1,CASSLASNSQETQYF,TGCGCCAGCAGCTTGGCCTCGAACAGTCAAGAGACCCAGTACTTC
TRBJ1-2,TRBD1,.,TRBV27,CASSSRGRNGYTF,TGTGCCAGCAGTTCAAGGGGGCGGAATGGCTACACCTTC
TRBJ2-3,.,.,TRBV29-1,CSVEAGADTQYF,TGCAGCGTTGAAGCGGGGGCAGATACGCAGTATTTT
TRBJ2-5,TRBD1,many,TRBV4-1,CASRQGLRAETQYF,TGCGCCAGCAGACAGGGGTTGAGGGCAGAGACCCAGTACTTC
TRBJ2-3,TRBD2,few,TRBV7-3,CASSPETSGGKYF,TGTGCCAGCAGCCCCGAGACTAGCGGGGGAAAGTATTTT
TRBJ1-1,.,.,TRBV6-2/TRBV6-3,CASSGYRNTEAFF,TGTGCCAGCAGTGGATACAGGAACACTGAAGCTTTCTTT
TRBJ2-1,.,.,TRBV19,CASSNLVGAYNEQFF,TGTGCCAGTAGTAACCTAGTTGGAGCCTACAATGAGCAGTTCTTC
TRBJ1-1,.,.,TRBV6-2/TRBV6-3,CASPTQNTEAFF,TGTGCCTCACCGACGCAGAACACTGAAGCTTTCTTT
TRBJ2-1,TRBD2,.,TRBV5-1,CASSVALSGGNEQFF,TGCGCCAGCAGCGTCGCCCTTAGCGGGGGTAATGAGCAGTTCTTC
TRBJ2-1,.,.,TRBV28,CASSSGWSNEQFF,TGTGCCAGCAGCTCCGGGTGGTCAAATGAGCAGTTCTTC
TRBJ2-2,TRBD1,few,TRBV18,CVSSLDRGNTGELFF,TGTGTCAGCTCACTGGACAGGGGCAACACCGGGGAGCTGTTTTTT
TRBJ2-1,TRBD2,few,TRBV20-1,CSAWGGVGNEQFF,TGCAGTGCTTGGGGGGGGGTTGGCAATGAGCAGTTCTTC
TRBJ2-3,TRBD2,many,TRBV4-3,CASSHRLAGTTDTQYF,TGCGCCAGCAGCCACCGACTAGCGGGGACGACAGATACGCAGTATTTT
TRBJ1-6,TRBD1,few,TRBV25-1,CASSDLQGAGSPLHF,TGTGCCAGCAGTGATCTACAGGGGGCGGGTTCACCCCTCCACTTT
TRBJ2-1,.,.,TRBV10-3,CTISESRRGYNEQFF,TGTACCATCAGTGAGTCAAGGCGGGGCTACAATGAGCAGTTCTTC
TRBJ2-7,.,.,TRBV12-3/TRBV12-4,CASSFTACEQYF,TGTGCCAGCAGTTTTACTGCCTGCGAGCAGTACTTC
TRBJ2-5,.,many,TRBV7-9,CASSFRRGGETQYF,TGTGCCAGCAGCTTTAGACGGGGCGGGGAGACCCAGTACTTC
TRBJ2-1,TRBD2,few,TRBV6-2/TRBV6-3,CASSYPRVAGGVGGSYNEQFF,TGTGCCAGCAGTTACCCCCGGGTAGCGGGGGGGGTTGGGGGCTCCTACAATGAGCAGTTCTTC
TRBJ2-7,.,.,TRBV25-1,CTSTQGYEQYF,TGTACCAGCACTCAGGGGTACGAGCAGTACTTC
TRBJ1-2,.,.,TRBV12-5,CASGLVPDSYGYTF,TGTGCTAGTGGTTTGGTACCCGACAGCTATGGCTACACCTTC
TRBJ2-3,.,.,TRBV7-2,CASSIMERALTDTQYF,TGTGCCAGCAGCATCATGGAGCGGGCCCTCACAGATACGCAGTATTTT
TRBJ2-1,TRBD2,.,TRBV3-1,CASSLRSGGTNEQFF,TGTGCCAGCAGCCTTCGCAGCGGGGGTACGAATGAGCAGTTCTTC
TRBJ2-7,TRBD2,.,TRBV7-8,CASSAGPSGVMVEQYF,TGTGCCAGCAGCGCTGGGCCTAGCGGGGTGATGGTCGAGCAGTACTTC
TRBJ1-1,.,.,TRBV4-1,CASSQQGMNTEAFF,TGCGCCAGCAGCCAACAGGGGATGAACACTGAAGCTTTCTTT
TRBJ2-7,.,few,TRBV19,CASSIGRGNSYEQYF,TGTGCCAGTAGTATAGGAAGGGGGAACTCCTACGAGCAGTACTTC
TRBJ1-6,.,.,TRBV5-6,CASSSWGRSFRSSYNSPLHF,TGTGCCAGCAGCTCTTGGGGACGGTCATTTAGAAGCTCCTATAATTCACCCCTCCACTTT
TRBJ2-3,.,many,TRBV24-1,CATSDPWNTDTQYF,TGTGCCACCAGTGATCCCTGGAACACAGATACGCAGTATTTT
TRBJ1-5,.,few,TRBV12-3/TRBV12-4,CASSFSGRVNQPQHF,TGTGCCAGCAGTTTTTCAGGACGCGTTAATCAGCCCCAGCATTTT
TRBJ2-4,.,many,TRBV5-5,CASSWGQQGNIQYF,TGTGCCAGCAGCTGGGGTCAACAGGGAAACATTCAGTACTTC
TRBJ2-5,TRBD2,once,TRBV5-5,CASSPLWRGLQETQHF,TGTGCCAGCAGCCCCCTCTGGCGGGGGTTGCAAGAGACCCAGCACTTC
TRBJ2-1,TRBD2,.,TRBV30,CAWSVLAGAYNEQFF,TGTGCCTGGAGTGTACTAGCGGGGGCCTACAATGAGCAGTTCTTC
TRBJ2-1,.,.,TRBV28,CASSLSLSEQFF,TGTGCCAGCAGTTTATCATTATCTGAGCAGTTCTTC
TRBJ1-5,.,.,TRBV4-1,CASSQDGMTISNQPQHF,TGCGCCAGCAGCCAAGATGGGATGACCATAAGCAATCAGCCCCAGCATTTT
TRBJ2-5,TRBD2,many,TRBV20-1,CSAKGTSGIQYF,TGCAGTGCTAAAGGGACTAGCGGAATACAGTACTTC
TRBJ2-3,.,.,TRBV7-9,CASSLDRGATDTQYF,TGTGCCAGCAGCTTAGATCGGGGGGCCACAGATACGCAGTATTTT
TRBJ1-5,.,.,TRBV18,CASSLFAGSSLQPQHF,TGTGCCAGCTCACTTTTTGCAGGCTCCAGCTTACAGCCCCAGCATTTT
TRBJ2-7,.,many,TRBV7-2,CASSSLSGSYEQYF,TGTGCCAGCAGCTCCCTTTCCGGCTCCTACGAGCAGTACTTC
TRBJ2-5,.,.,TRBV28,CASSFPAGQFPPNMYNEQYF,TGTGCCAGCAGTTTCCCTGCCGGACAGTTCCCACCCAACATGTACAATGAGCAGTACTTC
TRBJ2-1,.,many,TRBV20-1,CSARGSGGATYNEQFF,TGCAGTGCTAGGGGGTCAGGCGGGGCAACTTACAATGAGCAGTTCTTC
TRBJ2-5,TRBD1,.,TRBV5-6,CASSHDRVETQYF,TGTGCCAGCAGCCATGACAGGGTAGAGACCCAGTACTTC
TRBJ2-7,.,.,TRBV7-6,CASSDSYEQDF,TGTGCCAGCAGCGATTCCTACGAGCAGGACTTC
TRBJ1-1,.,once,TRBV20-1,CSASKARGGTEAFF,TGCAGTGCTAGCAAGGCCCGCGGGGGCACTGAAGCTTTCTTT
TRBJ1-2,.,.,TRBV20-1,CSARGRDGDYGYTF,TGCAGTGCTAGGGGTCGTGACGGGGACTATGGCTACACCTTC
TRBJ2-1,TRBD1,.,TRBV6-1,CASSPNGQGSGNEQFF,TGTGCCAGCAGTCCAAATGGACAGGGTAGCGGCAATGAGCAGTTCTTC
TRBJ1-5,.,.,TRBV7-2,CASSPLGGMNNQPQHF,TGTGCCAGCAGCCCATTGGGGGGCATGAACAATCAGCCCCAGCATTTT
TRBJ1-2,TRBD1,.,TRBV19,CAIGQGAFGYTF,TGTGCCATTGGACAGGGGGCGTTTGGCTACACCTTC
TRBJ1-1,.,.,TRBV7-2,CASSWRGGDTEAFF,TGTGCCAGCAGCTGGAGGGGAGGGGACACTGAAGCTTTCTTT
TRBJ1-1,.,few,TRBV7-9,CASSLVDSTVMNTEAFF,TGTGCCAGCAGCTTAGTAGATTCTACAGTAATGAACACTGAAGCTTTCTTT
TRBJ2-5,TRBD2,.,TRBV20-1,CSARGTSGYNEQYF,TGCAGTGCCAGAGGGACTAGCGGGTACAATGAGCAGTACTTC
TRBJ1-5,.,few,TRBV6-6,CASRTGSGDQPQHF,TGTGCCAGCAGGACAGGTTCGGGGGATCAGCCCCAGCATTTT